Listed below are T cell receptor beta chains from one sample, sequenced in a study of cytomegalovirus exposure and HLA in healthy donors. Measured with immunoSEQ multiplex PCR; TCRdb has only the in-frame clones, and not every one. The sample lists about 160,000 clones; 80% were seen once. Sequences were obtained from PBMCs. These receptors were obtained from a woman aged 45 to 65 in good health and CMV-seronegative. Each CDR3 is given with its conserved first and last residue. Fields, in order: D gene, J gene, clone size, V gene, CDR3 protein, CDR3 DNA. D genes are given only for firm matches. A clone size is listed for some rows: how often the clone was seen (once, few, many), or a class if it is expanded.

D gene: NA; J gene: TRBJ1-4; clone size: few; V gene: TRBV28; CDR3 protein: CASMAQVEKLFF; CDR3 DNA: TGTGCCAGCATGGCCCAGGTAGAAAAACTGTTTTTT
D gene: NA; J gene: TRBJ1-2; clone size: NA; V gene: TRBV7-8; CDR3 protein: CASSFAAGLGYGYTF; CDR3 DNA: TGTGCCAGCAGCTTCGCCGCGGGCTTGGGCTATGGCTACACCTTC
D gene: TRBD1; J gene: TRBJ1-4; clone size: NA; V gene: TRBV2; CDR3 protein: CASGGQGSTNEKLFF; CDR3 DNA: TGTGCCAGCGGGGGACAGGGGTCAACTAATGAAAAACTGTTTTTT
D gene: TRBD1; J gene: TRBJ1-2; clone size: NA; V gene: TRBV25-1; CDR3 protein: CASSGDRHFRGYTF; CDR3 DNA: TGTGCCAGCAGTGGGGACAGGCATTTCCGTGGCTACACCTTC
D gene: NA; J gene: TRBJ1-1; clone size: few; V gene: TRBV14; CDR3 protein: CASSQGVGVGTEAFF; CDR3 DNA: TGTGCCAGCAGCCAAGGGGTCGGGGTAGGCACTGAAGCTTTCTTT
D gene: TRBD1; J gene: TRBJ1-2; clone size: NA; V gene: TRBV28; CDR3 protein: CASTHRTGVYGYTF; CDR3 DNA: TGTGCCAGCACCCACCGGACAGGAGTATATGGCTACACCTTC
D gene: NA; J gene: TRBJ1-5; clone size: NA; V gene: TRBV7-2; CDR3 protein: CASSFFGNQPQHF; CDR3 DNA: TGTGCCAGCAGCTTCTTCGGCAATCAGCCCCAGCATTTT
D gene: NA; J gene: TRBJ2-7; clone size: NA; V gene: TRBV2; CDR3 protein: CASSVSEESEQYF; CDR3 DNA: TGTGCCAGCAGTGTCAGCGAGGAATCCGAGCAGTACTTC
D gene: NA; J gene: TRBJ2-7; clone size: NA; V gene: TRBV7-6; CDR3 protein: CASSFGASGVAYEQYF; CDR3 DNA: TGTGCCAGCAGCTTCGGCGCTTCCGGGGTGGCCTACGAGCAGTACTTC
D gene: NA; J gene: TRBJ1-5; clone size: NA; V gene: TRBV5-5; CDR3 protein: CASSGGLMGNQPQHF; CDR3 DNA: TGTGCCAGCAGCGGGGGCCTGATGGGCAATCAGCCCCAGCATTTT
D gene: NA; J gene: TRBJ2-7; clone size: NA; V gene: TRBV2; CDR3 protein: CASQSYRETTYEQYF; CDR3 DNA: TGTGCCAGCCAATCTTACAGGGAGACTACCTACGAGCAGTACTTC
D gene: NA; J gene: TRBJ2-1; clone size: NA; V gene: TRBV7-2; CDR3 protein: CASSLQWADNEQFF; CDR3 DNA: TGTGCCAGCAGCCTACAATGGGCCGACAATGAGCAGTTCTTC
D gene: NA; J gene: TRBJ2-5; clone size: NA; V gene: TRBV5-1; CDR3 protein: CASGNSGESSIETQYF; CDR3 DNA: TGCGCCAGCGGCAATTCAGGGGAAAGTAGTATTGAGACCCAGTACTTC
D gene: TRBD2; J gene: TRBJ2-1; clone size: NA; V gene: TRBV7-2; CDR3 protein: CASSPSPSSGRINEQFF; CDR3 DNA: TGTGCCAGCAGCCCGTCCCCTTCTAGCGGGAGAATTAATGAGCAGTTCTTC